The 27 T cell receptor beta chains presented below share a single source sample, sequenced in a study of T cells after somatic rescue of genetic block. Produced via immunoSEQ multiplex PCR; TCRdb's table is partial and in-frame only. Among more than 70,000 clones listed, 80% to 90% were seen once. The sequencing input was peripheral blood mononuclear cells (PBMCs). The source is a woman aged 18-35 years.

The chain employs TRBV28 and TRBJ1-2; TRBD1 aligns across 8 bases. In germline, CDR1 is MDHEN, CDR2 SYDVKM. The CDR3 covers 13 residues. V shed 7 bases, J shed 4 bases, and the junction held 5 bases outside the gene matches. CDR3: CASTKDRVYGYTF. CDR3 bases: TGTGCCAGCACCAAGGACAGGGTCTATGGCTACACCTTC.

The chain recombines TRBV15 with TRBJ1-5; D not resolved. The V gene lost 0 bases and the J gene lost 5 bases, with 8 bases spanning the gap. Germline CDR1 and CDR2: LNHNV and YYDKDF (reference sequence). The CDR3 totals 14 residues. This CDR3 reads CATSRDGRDQPQHF. For the CDR3, the DNA is TGTGCCACCAGCAGAGACGGGCGGGATCAGCCCCAGCATTTT.

J is TRBJ2-2 and V is TRBV27, with D tentatively TRBD1 (6 bases). V lost 2 bases and J 5 bases, leaving 15 bases between the germline ends. The CDR3 contains 16 residues. Germline V lookup: CDR1 MNHEY, CDR2 SMNVEV (reference sequence). The chain's CDR3 is CASSLVQARGTGELFF. The CDR3 nucleotides read TGTGCCAGCAGTTTAGTCCAAGCCAGGGGAACCGGGGAGCTGTTTTTT.

The chain's CDR3 is CASYLAGGTYTGELFF. In DNA, the CDR3 is TGTGCCAGTTACCTAGCGGGAGGGACGTACACCGGGGAGCTGTTTTTT. The V gene is TRBV28, the J gene TRBJ2-2; TRBD2 matches 12 bases. Trimming removed 9 bases from V and 3 bases from J; junction bases left unmatched: 8. Germline V CDR1 and CDR2: MDHEN, SYDVKM. CDR3 length: 16 amino acids.

The chain joins TRBV7-6 to TRBJ2-7; D is unresolved. CDR1 and CDR2 (germline): SGHVS, FNYEAQ. The CDR3 has 15 amino acids. V was cut by 1 base and J by 0 bases, with 10 bases left in between. Written as DNA, the CDR3 is TGTGCCAGCAGCTTAGAGGCCGCGAGCTCCTACGAGCAGTACTTC. Translated, it gives CASSLEAASSYEQYF.

The chain couples TRBV19 to TRBJ1-1; D perhaps matches TRBD1 (5 bases). The length of the CDR3 is 14 residues. Germline-derived CDR1 and CDR2 are LNHDA and SQIVND (reference sequence). Trimming cost V 7 bases and J 1 base, with 13 bases left between them. The DNA of the CDR3 is TGTGCCAGTACCCCCCGGGGGGGGAACACTGAAGCTTTCTTT. It specifies CASTPRGGNTEAFF.

CDR3 in DNA: TGTGCCAGCAGTTTATCGAGGGTCAATCAGCCCCAGCATTTT. Protein product: CASSLSRVNQPQHF. The chain combines TRBV27 with TRBJ1-5; D remains ambiguous. This CDR3 region has 14 residues. Germline lookup yields CDR1 MNHEY and CDR2 SMNVEV (reference sequence). V gave up 0 bases and J gave up 3 bases, with 6 bases separating them.

J is TRBJ2-7 and V is TRBV6-1; D is perhaps TRBD1 or TRBD2 (5 bases each). Germline CDR1 reads MNHNS; CDR2 reads SASEGT. V gave up 5 bases and J gave up 0 bases, with 11 bases separating them. The CDR3 runs to 14 residues. This CDR3 is CASSIRDGSYEQYF. The CDR3, as DNA: TGTGCCAGCAGTATCCGGGACGGCTCCTACGAGCAGTACTTC.

The chain links TRBV10-2 to TRBJ2-2, with a tentative D call TRBD2 (5 bases). Germline V gene data show CDR1 as WSHSY and CDR2 as SAAADI. Trimming removed 5 bases at V and 2 bases at J, with 18 bases between. CDR3 length equals 17 residues. This CDR3 is CASSLGPGGGNTGELFF. CDR3 bases: TGCGCCAGCAGTTTAGGACCCGGAGGAGGAAACACCGGGGAGCTGTTTTTT.

The chain uses TRBV6-5 and TRBJ1-1; the D gene is possibly TRBD1 (6 bases). The length of the CDR3 is 13 residues. Germline V gene lookup returns CDR1 MNHEY and CDR2 SVGAGI. The V gene lost 2 bases and the J gene lost 8 bases, with 12 bases spanning the gap. In DNA form, the CDR3 reads TGTGCCAGCAGTTACCATGCTGGGGGCGAAGCTTTCTTT. It specifies CASSYHAGGEAFF.

V usage is TRBV27 and J usage is TRBJ2-1, with no clear D. Trimming took off 3 bases at V and 0 bases at J, with 6 bases between the two ends. Germline CDR1 MNHEY, CDR2 SMNVEV (reference sequence). This CDR3 has 14 amino acids. Written as DNA, the CDR3 is TGTGCCAGCAGTTTGGGCAACTCCTACAATGAGCAGTTCTTC. Translating gives CASSLGNSYNEQFF.

The V call is TRBV11-2, the J call TRBJ2-7; TRBD2 agrees at 8 bases. The V and J ends lost 4 bases and 4 bases, in that order; junction bases with no gene match: 9. Germline CDR1 and CDR2: SGHAT and FQNNGV. This CDR3 has 15 amino acids. As DNA, the CDR3 is TGTGCCAGCAGCTCCCCCAGCGGGAGAAGGTACGAGCAGTACTTC. It encodes CASSSPSGRRYEQYF.

This clone turned up a few times. CDR3 DNA: TGTGCCAGCAGTTACTTGGGCGGGAGTGGCTACACCTTC. Translating gives CASSYLGGSGYTF. The chain is built from TRBV6-5 and TRBJ1-2; no clear D gene. In germline, CDR1 is MNHEY, CDR2 SVGAGI. The V and J ends lost 1 base and 7 bases respectively, with 10 bases between them. The CDR3 has 13 residues.

This clone showed up just once. The genes are TRBV28 and TRBJ2-5; 10 bases fit TRBD1. V was clipped by 4 bases and J by 2 bases; unmatched bases: 7. The CDR3 totals 16 residues. Germline V CDR1 and CDR2: MDHEN, SYDVKM. The CDR3 reads CASSSTGGWVQETQYF. In DNA form, the CDR3 reads TGTGCCAGCAGTTCGACAGGGGGCTGGGTGCAAGAGACCCAGTACTTC.

V usage is TRBV5-6 and J usage is TRBJ1-2; 9 bases line up with TRBD1. The CDR3 contains 16 residues. With 0 bases clipped from V and 2 bases from J, the junction kept 5 bases outside the gene matches. Germline V gene lookup returns CDR1 SGHDT and CDR2 YYEEEE. The CDR3 DNA reads as TGTGCCAGCAGCTTGGCCAGGGACAGGGTGAACTATGGCTACACCTTC. Its translation is CASSLARDRVNYGYTF.

This clone occurred once. The J gene is TRBJ2-3, the V gene TRBV27, with D tentatively TRBD1 or TRBD2 (5 bases each). V was pared by 0 bases and J by 0 bases, with 16 bases between. The CDR3 runs 18 residues. Germline-derived CDR1 and CDR2 are MNHEY and SMNVEV (reference sequence). The CDR3 DNA is TGTGCCAGCAGTTTATCGCCCGGGACCCTCCCGAGCACAGATACGCAGTATTTT. Amino acid sequence: CASSLSPGTLPSTDTQYF.

As DNA, the CDR3 is TGTGCCAGCAGTTACCAGGCGGGAGGGCCGGGTGAGACCCAGTACTTC. Protein product: CASSYQAGGPGETQYF. The chain carries TRBV6-6 and TRBJ2-5; 9 bases agree with TRBD2. Germline assignment: CDR1 MNHNY and CDR2 SVGAGI (reference sequence). The CDR3 loop spans 16 amino acids. The V and J ends lost 2 bases and 5 bases, in that order; junction bases with no gene match: 9.

V is TRBV11-3 and J is TRBJ2-5; D unclear. The tail of the sequence fits TRBJ2-7 better, so the J call may be wrong. Germline values: CDR1 SGHNT, CDR2 YENEEA. The CDR3 is 12 amino acids. The CDR3 protein is CASSHDSYEQYF. The CDR3 DNA reads as TGTGCCAGCAGCCACGACTCCTACGAGCAGTACTTC.

This rearrangement joins TRBV6-1 to TRBJ1-1; no firm D call. Per the germline V gene, CDR1 is MNHNS and CDR2 is SASEGT. Trimming left V 1 base short and J 6 bases short, with 9 bases between. The CDR3 sequence is 13 residues long. The CDR3 DNA reads TGTGCCAGCAGTGAAGGCGAGTCGTCTGAAGCTTTCTTT. Its translation: CASSEGESSEAFF.

The genes are TRBV27 and TRBJ2-7; 9 bases map to TRBD1. CDR3 length: 14 amino acids. Germline CDR1 reads MNHEY; CDR2 reads SMNVEV (reference sequence). V gave up 4 bases and J gave up 0 bases; unmatched junction bases: 1. The CDR3 region is CASSWDRVSYEQYF. Here the CDR3 DNA reads TGTGCCAGCAGTTGGGACAGGGTCTCCTACGAGCAGTACTTC.

This clone was picked up one time. The J gene is TRBJ1-6, the V gene TRBV2; no definite D call. V was shortened by 0 bases and J by 5 bases, with 5 bases between the two germline ends. The CDR3 runs 14 residues. The germline V gene encodes CDR1 SNHLY and CDR2 FYNNEI. Here the CDR3 DNA reads TGTGCCAGCAGTGAAGCATATAATAATTCACCCCTCCACTTT. Translating it yields CASSEAYNNSPLHF.

The chain carries TRBV19 and TRBJ2-2; D is uncertain. This CDR3 spans 17 amino acids. V was shortened by 6 bases and J by 0 bases, with 17 bases between the two germline ends. Looked up from germline, CDR1 is LNHDA and CDR2 is SQIVND (reference sequence). The CDR3 reads CASSKTPSGPNTGELFF. CDR3 nucleotide sequence: TGTGCCAGTAGCAAAACCCCCTCGGGCCCGAACACCGGGGAGCTGTTTTTT. The full variable domain, in which reference TRBV19 and TRBJ2-2 provide the parts outside the CDR3, is DGGITQSPKYLFRKEGQNVTLSCEQNLNHDAMYWYRQDPGQGLRLIYYSQIVNDFQKGDIAEGYSVSREKKESFPLTVTSAQKNPTAFYLCASSKTPSGPNTGELFFGEGSRLTVL.

The chain links TRBV19 to TRBJ1-5; 8 bases are shared with TRBD1. Germline CDR1 is LNHDA and CDR2 is SQIVND (reference sequence). The CDR3 sequence is 16 residues long. J lost 2 bases, V lost 4 bases, and 7 bases had no gene match. Here the CDR3 reads CASSTSRDRRNQPQHF. The CDR3 DNA follows: TGTGCCAGTAGTACGAGTCGGGACAGGCGCAATCAGCCCCAGCATTTT. Drawing the rest from reference TRBV19 and TRBJ1-5, the complete variable domain is DGGITQSPKYLFRKEGQNVTLSCEQNLNHDAMYWYRQDPGQGLRLIYYSQIVNDFQKGDIAEGYSVSREKKESFPLTVTSAQKNPTAFYLCASSTSRDRRNQPQHFGDGTRLSIL.

J is TRBJ2-5 and V is TRBV6-5; no reliable D call. With the DNA end fitting TRBJ2-7 better, the J assignment may be wrong. CDR1 is MNHEY and CDR2 is SVGAGI in the germline V gene. CDR3 length: 11 amino acids. The CDR3 DNA is TGTGCCACCAGACATACAGACGAGCAGTACTTC. This codes for CATRHTDEQYF.

In its sample, this clone is medium-sized (0.01 to 0.1%). The chain uses TRBV6-1 and TRBJ1-5, with unresolved D. Germline loops: CDR1 MNHNS, CDR2 SASEGT. This CDR3 has 15 amino acids. V was cut by 2 bases and J by 5 bases, with 13 bases left in between. The DNA of the CDR3 is TGTGCCAGCAGTGAAATGGGTGGCAGTCATCAGCCCCAGCATTTT. Its translation: CASSEMGGSHQPQHF.

The genes are TRBV7-9 and TRBJ2-7, with 10 nucleotides matching TRBD1. The J segment lost 4 bases and the V segment lost 0 bases, leaving 15 bases of the junction unmatched. The CDR3 consists of 19 residues. The germline CDR1 and CDR2 sequences are SEHNR and FQNEAQ (reference sequence). The CDR3 coding sequence is TGTGCCAGCAGCTTAGCTCGGACAGGGGGTTCTAGGGCCGAATACGAGCAGTACTTC. Its translation is CASSLARTGGSRAEYEQYF.

This clone was recorded only once. V gene TRBV27 combines with J gene TRBJ1-1; unclear D gene. V gave up 3 bases and J gave up 1 base, with 6 bases separating them. Germline values: CDR1 MNHEY, CDR2 SMNVEV (reference sequence). CDR3 length: 13 residues. In nucleotides, the CDR3 is TGTGCCAGCAGTTTCGTTGCGAACACTGAAGCTTTCTTT. Translated: CASSFVANTEAFF.